This T cell receptor (beta chain) was found in a study of identical twins. A universal primer site was added by template switching, and unique molecular identifiers were carried by the cDNA. One entry per CDR3 protein results from TCRdb running MiXCR on the 5' RACE reads. The repertoire consists of more than 1.5 million distinct CDR3 sequences, with around 33% occurring once and the leading ten covering 0.25% to 0.3%. Study-level findings and limits: The presence of invariant MAIT and iNKT cells could partly confound analyses of zero-insertion sequences.

Concerning this clonotype itself: The antigen remains unidentified.

CDR3 size: 13 residues. V lost 3 bases to trimming and J lost 2 bases, with 7 bases between them. CDR1 and CDR2 (germline): SGHTA, FQGNSA. This receptor was identified in a newborn girl in good health. Material for sequencing was cord blood. The chain carries TRBV7-2 and TRBJ2-5; no clear D. The CDR3: CASSFGNQETQYF. Written as DNA, the CDR3 is TGTGCCAGCAGCTTTGGGAATCAAGAGACCCAGTACTTC. The full variable domain, its missing parts supplied by reference TRBV7-2 and TRBJ2-5, is GAGVSQSPSNKVTEKGKDVELRCDPISGHTALYWYRQSLGQGLEFLIYFQGNSAPDKSGLPSDRFSAERTGGSVSTLTIQRTQQEDSAVYLCASSFGNQETQYFGPGTRLLVL.